This TCR beta chain was recorded in a study of blood T cells in healthy people across ages. Study findings and constraints: Changes in expanded clonotypes were possibly confounded, as the CMV status of donors was unknown.

This clonotype was detected ten times or more. Its antigen is currently unknown. Deletions cut 5 bases from V and 6 bases from J, with 11 bases between. This CDR3 contains 14 residues. Germline assignment: CDR1 SGHTA and CDR2 FQGNSA. Using a J-beta primer mix together with a sample-barcoded 5' primer, a second PCR was run for about 7 to 12 cycles. TCRdb itself ran the 5' RACE reads through MiXCR, one entry per CDR3 protein. The sample records 1.5 million to 2 million distinct CDR3 sequences, roughly 27% being singletons. The genes are TRBV7-2 and TRBJ1-6, with D perhaps TRBD1 (6 bases). Sequencing was performed on blood. The receptor was derived from a woman aged 25 to 45 in good health. CDR3 nucleotides: TGTGCCAGCAGCCGGACAGCCCTTAATTCACCCCTCCACTTT. Its protein product is CASSRTALNSPLHF.